Here is one T cell receptor (beta chain) with its context. Assay: immunoSEQ multiplex PCR; the TCRdb copy retains only in-frame clones and omits some. Of under 200,000 clones listed, 95% to 96% are singletons. There are 14 residues in the CDR3. The V gene's germline CDR1 is SNHLY and CDR2 FYNNEI. V lost 3 bases and J 11 bases, leaving 19 bases between the germline ends. The record originates from a study of cytomegalovirus exposure and HLA in healthy donors. The V call is TRBV2, the J call TRBJ1-1; a possible D gene is TRBD1 (5 bases). This sequence was found in a woman aged 18-29 years in good health and CMV-seronegative. Sequenced input: PBMCs. The DNA of the CDR3 is TGTGCCAGCAGTGAGCTGCCGGGACTGAGAATGGCTTTCTTT. It translates to CASSELPGLRMAFF.